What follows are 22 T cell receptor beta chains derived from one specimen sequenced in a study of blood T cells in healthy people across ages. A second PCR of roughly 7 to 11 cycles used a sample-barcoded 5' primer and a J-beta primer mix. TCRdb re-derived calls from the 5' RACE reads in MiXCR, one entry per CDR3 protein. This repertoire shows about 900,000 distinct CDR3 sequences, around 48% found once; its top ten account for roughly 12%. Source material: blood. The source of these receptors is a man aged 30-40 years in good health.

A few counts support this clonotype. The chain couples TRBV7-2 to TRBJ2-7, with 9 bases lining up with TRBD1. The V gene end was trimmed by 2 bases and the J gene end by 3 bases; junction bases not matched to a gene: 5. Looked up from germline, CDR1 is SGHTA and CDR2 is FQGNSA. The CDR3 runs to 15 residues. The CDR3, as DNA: TGTGCCAGCAGCTTATTCGGGGACAGGGTCTACGAGCAGTACTTC. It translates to CASSLFGDRVYEQYF.

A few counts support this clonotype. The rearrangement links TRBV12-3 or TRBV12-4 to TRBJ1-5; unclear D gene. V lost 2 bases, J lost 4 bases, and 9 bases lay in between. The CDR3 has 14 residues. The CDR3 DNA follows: TGTGCCAGCAGTTTACCACTACATAATCAGCCCCAGCATTTT. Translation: CASSLPLHNQPQHF.

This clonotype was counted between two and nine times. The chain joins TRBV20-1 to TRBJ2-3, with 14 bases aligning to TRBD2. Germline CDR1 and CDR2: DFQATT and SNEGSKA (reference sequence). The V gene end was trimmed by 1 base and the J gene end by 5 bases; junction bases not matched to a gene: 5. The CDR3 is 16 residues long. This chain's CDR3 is CSARARLAGGGDTQYF. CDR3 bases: TGCAGTGCTAGAGCCAGACTAGCGGGGGGGGGAGATACGCAGTATTTT.

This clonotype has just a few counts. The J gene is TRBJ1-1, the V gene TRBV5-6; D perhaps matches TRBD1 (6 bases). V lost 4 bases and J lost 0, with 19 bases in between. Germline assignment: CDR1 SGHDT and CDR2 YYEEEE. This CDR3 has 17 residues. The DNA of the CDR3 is TGTGCCAGCAGCCTACCAGGACAGCGATTAATGAACACTGAAGCTTTCTTT. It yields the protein CASSLPGQRLMNTEAFF.

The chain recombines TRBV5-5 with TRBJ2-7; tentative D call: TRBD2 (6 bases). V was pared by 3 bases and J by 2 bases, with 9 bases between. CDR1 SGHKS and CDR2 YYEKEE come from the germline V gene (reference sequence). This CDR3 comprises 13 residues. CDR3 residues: CASSWDFPYEQYF. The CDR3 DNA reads TGTGCCAGCAGCTGGGACTTCCCCTACGAGCAGTACTTC.

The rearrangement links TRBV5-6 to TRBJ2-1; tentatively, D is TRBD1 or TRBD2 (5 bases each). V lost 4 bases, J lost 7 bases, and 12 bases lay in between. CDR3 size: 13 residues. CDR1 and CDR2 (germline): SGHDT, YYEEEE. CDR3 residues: CASSPGRTNEQFF. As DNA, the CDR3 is TGTGCCAGCAGCCCGGGACGGACAAATGAGCAGTTCTTC.

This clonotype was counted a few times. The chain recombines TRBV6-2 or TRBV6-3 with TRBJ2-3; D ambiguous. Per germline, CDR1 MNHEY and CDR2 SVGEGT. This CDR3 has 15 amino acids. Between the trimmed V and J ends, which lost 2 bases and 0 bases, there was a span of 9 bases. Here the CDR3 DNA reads TGTGCCAGCAGTTACGGCTCGACTAGCACAGATACGCAGTATTTT. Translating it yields CASSYGSTSTDTQYF.

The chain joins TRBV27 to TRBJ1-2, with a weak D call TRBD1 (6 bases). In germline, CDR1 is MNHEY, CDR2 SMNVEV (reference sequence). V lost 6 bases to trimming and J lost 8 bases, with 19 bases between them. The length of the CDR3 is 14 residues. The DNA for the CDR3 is TGTGCCAGCAGAAGGGGGTGGGAAGGCGACGGCTACACCTTC. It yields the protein CASRRGWEGDGYTF.

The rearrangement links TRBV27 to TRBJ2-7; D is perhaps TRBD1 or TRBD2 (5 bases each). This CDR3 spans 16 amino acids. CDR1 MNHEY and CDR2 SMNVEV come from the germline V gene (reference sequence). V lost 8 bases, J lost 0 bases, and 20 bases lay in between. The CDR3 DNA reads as TGTGCCAGCGCACCAAATGGGGGTGTCCTCTCCTACGAGCAGTACTTC. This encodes CASAPNGGVLSYEQYF.

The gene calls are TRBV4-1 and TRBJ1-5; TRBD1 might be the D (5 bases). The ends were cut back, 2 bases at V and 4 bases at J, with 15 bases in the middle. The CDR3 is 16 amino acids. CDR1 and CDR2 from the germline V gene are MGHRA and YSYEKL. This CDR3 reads CASSQMGRQLNQPQHF. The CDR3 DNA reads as TGCGCCAGCAGCCAAATGGGTAGACAGCTGAATCAGCCCCAGCATTTT.

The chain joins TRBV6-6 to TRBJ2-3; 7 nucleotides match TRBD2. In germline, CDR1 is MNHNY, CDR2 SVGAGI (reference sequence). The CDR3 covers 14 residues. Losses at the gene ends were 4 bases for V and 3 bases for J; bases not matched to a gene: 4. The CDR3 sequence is CASSSGLETDTQYF. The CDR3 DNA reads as TGTGCCAGCAGTTCCGGACTAGAAACAGATACGCAGTATTTT.

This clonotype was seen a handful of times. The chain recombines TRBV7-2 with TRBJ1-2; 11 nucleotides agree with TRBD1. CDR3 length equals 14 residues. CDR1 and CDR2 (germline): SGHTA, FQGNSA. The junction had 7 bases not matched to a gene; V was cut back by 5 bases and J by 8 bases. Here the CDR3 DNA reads TGTGCCAGCAGCAAGGACAGGGGGCAAAGAGGCTACACCTTC. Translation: CASSKDRGQRGYTF.

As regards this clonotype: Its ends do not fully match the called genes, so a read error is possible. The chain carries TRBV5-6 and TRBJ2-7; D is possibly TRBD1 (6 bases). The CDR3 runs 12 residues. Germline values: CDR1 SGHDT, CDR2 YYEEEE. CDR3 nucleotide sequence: TGCGCCAGCAGCGTAACAGGGATAGAGCAGTACTTC. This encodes CASSVTGIEQYF.

DNA for the CDR3: TGTGCCTGGAACGTTCGGGGAAAGGGCTACGAGCAGTACTTC. As protein: CAWNVRGKGYEQYF. The V gene is TRBV30, the J gene TRBJ2-7; possible D gene TRBD2, 5 bases. The V end lost 4 bases, the J end lost 3 bases, and 16 bases lay between the germline ends. The CDR3 length is 14 residues. Per germline, CDR1 GTSNPN and CDR2 SVGIG (reference sequence). Using reference TRBV30 and TRBJ2-7 for the parts outside the CDR3, the full variable domain is SQTIHQWPATLVQPVGSPLSLECTVEGTSNPNLYWYRQAAGRGLQLLFYSVGIGQISSEVPQNLSASRPQDRQFILSSKKLLLSDSGFYLCAWNVRGKGYEQYFGPGTRLTVT.

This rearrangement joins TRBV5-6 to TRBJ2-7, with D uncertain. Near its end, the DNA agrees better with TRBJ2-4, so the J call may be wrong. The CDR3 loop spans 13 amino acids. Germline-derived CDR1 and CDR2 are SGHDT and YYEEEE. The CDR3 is CASSFRSENIQYF. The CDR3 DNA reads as TGTGCCAGCAGCTTTCGGAGCGAAAACATTCAGTACTTC.

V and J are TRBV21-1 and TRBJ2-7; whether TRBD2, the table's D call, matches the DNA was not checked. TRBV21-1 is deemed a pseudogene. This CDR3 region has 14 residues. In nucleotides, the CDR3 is TGTGCCAGCAGCAAAGGGGCCCCGAAAGGCGAGCAGTACTTC. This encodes CASSKGAPKGEQYF.

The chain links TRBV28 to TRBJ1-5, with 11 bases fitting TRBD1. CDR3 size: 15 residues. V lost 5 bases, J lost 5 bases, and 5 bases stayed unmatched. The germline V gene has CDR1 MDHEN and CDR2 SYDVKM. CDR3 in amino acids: CASSGSGQGDQPQHF. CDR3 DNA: TGTGCCAGCAGTGGTTCGGGACAGGGGGATCAGCCCCAGCATTTT.

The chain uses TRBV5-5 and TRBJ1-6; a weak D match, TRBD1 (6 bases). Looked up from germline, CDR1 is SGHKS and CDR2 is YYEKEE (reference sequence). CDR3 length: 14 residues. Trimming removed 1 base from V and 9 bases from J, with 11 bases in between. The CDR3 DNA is TGTGCCAGCAGCTTGCCGGGGGGCGGTTCACCCCTCCACTTT. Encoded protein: CASSLPGGGSPLHF.

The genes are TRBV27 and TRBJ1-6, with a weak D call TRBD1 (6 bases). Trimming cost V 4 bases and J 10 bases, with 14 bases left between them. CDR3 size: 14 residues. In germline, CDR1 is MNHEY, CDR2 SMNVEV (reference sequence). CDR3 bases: TGTGCCAGCAGTTGGGGCAGGGGAGACTCACCCCTCCACTTT. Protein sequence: CASSWGRGDSPLHF.

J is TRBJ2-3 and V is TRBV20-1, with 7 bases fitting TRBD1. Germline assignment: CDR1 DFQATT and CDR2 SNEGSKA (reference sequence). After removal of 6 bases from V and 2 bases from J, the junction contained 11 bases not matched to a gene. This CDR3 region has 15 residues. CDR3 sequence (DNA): TGCAGTGCCTCACTCCCGGGACAGATCACAGATACGCAGTATTTT. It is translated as CSASLPGQITDTQYF.

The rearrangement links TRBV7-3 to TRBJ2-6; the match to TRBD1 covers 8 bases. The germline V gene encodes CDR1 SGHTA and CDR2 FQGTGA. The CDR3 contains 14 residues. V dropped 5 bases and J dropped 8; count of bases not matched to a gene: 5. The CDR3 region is CASSKDRATNVLTF. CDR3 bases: TGTGCCAGCAGCAAGGACAGGGCAACCAACGTCCTGACTTTC.

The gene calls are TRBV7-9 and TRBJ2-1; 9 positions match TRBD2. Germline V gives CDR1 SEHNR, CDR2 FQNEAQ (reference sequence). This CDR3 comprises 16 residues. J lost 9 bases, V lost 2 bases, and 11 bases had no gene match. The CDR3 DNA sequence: TGTGCCAGCAGCTTAATGACTGGCGGGGGGGCATCTGAGCAGTTCTTC. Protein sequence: CASSLMTGGGASEQFF.